This is a list of T cell receptor beta chains from one sample in a study of T cells in Graves' hyperthyroidism and ophthalmopathy. TCRdb passed the multiplex PCR reads through MiXCR, listing each CDR3 protein once. The profile covers 550,000 to 700,000 distinct CDR3 sequences, with about 43% appearing a single time and 15% to 20% taken by the ten largest. Sequenced sample: peripheral blood or thyroid tissue (not recorded which). All receptors derive from an adult woman with Graves' disease, either hyperthyroidism or ophthalmopathy (not recorded which). The conserved cysteine and the conserved F or W are not part of the CDR3 here.

13	TRBV7-2	ASRTALGHGETQY
13	TRBV11-2	ASSPITGYQETQY
13	TRBV11-2	ASSPLVAPARELF
12	TRBV5-6	ASSTGGMTYEQY
13	TRBV20-1	SASRTGYSGNTIY
14	TRBV2	ASSEWGGTTYNEQF
11	TRBV6-6	ASSPASGNTIY
13	TRBV28	ASNSWRFSGNTIY
14	TRBV10-3	AISEGAGQRKETQY
12	TRBV7-9	ASSPWTEDYEQY
13	TRBV6-5	ASSWTGTEINGYT
13	TRBV15	ATSPGGAGTYEQY
13	TRBV2	AWRAAGGGTGELF
10	TRBV29-1	SVESFSYEQY
12	TRBV10-1	ASSEMGARKTQY
12	TRBV15	ATSSARWGQPQH
11	TRBV4-1	ASSQGVGTEAF
12	TRBV29-1	SVEALGRGTEAF
12	TRBV5-1	ASSLDFNTGELF
10	TRBV7-9	ASSLSYGGYT
13	TRBV20-1	SASEGGWSNQPQH
9	TRBV13	ASKGAYEQY
13	TRBV6-5	ASSTSGGTNEKLF
13	TRBV9	ASSASAGSNEKLF
11	TRBV2	ASSKDRGGELF
11	TRBV5-4	ASSLKANEKLF
12	TRBV5-6	ASRNRGLGTEAF
12	TRBV12-3/TRBV12-4	ASSELDIHEKLF
10	TRBV9	ASSPGGMAQY
13	TRBV5-5	ASSLGPENTGELF
14	TRBV30	AWRGSGTGVTGELF
15	TRBV7-9	ASSLRDQPREYSEQY
9	TRBV20-1	SAKDNYGYT
11	TRBV20-1	SARLTGVNGYT
13	TRBV20-1	SARVTGATNTEAF
13	TRBV10-3	AISEEGRFRETQY
12	TRBV7-2	ASSPSTVNTEAF
13	TRBV7-6	ASSFSLGANTEAF
13	TRBV5-1	ASSPTGAGAGELF
15	TRBV6-5	ASSLGQGFGLEETQY
13	TRBV25-1	ASSESDRAGNTIY
11	TRBV11-3	ASSWGPTAEAF
13	TRBV10-2	ASSEWAGWNYEQY
10	TRBV20-1	SARTYQETQY
16	TRBV11-1	ASSLVGGSHSGANVLT
14	TRBV7-2	ASSLASGTGDEKLF
14	TRBV19	ASSIDYSGAKETQY
12	TRBV7-2	ASLGSTYQETQY
11	TRBV15	ATSRSFGETQY
12	TRBV20-1	SARDSWSPYEQY
11	TRBV7-8	ASSLSTGRDQY
11	TRBV10-3	AIKRASNEKLF
11	TRBV20-1	SAWLVGNSPLH
11	TRBV2	ASSHGGGKTQY
14	TRBV27	ASSFEGRRSGETQY
12	TRBV27	ASSRAGMDTEAF
12	TRBV9	ASSGTGGLYGQY
13	TRBV10-2	ASSTGQGPGNTIY
18	TRBV4-1	ASSHRGPDSISSTNEKLF